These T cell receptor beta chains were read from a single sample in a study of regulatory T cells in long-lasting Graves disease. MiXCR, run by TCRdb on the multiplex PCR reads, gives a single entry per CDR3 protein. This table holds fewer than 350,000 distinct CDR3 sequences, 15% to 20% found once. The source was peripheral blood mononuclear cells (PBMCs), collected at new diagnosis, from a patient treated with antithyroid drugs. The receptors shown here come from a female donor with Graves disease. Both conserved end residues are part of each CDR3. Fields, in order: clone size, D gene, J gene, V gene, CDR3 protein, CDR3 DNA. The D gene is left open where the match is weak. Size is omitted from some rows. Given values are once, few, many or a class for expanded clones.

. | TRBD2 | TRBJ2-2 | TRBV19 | CASSIRGSGRAGTGELFF | TGTGCCAGTAGTATCCGTGGGAGCGGGAGGGCCGGCACCGGGGAGCTGTTTTTT
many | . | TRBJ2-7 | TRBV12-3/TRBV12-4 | CASSLAGPRYEQYF | TGTGCCAGCAGTTTAGCAGGACCCCGCTACGAGCAGTACTTC
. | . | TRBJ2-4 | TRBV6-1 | CASSGALTGAKNIQYF | TGTGCCAGCAGTGGTGCCCTGACGGGAGCCAAAAACATTCAGTACTTC
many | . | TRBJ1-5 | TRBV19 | CASSSLQSQPQHF | TGTGCCAGTAGTTCCCTTCAGAGTCAGCCCCAGCATTTT
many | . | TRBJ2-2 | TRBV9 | CASSVGVSPTGELFF | TGTGCCAGCAGCGTAGGAGTTAGCCCCACCGGGGAGCTGTTTTTT
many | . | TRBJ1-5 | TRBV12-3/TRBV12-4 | CASSSTTESNQPQHF | TGTGCCAGCAGTTCCACGACAGAGAGCAATCAGCCCCAGCATTTT
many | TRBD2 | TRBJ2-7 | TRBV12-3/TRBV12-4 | CASTIAGGTYEQYF | TGTGCCAGCACTATAGCGGGAGGTACCTACGAGCAGTACTTC
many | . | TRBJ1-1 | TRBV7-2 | CASSNLMNTEAFF | TGTGCCAGCAGCAACCTTATGAACACTGAAGCTTTCTTT
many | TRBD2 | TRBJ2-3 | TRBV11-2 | CASSLVLTSGTDTQYF | TGTGCCAGCAGCTTAGTCCTGACTAGCGGTACAGATACGCAGTATTTT
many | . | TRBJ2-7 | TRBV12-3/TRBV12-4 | CASSFGQANLGQYF | TGTGCCAGCAGTTTTGGGCAGGCCAACCTTGGGCAGTACTTC
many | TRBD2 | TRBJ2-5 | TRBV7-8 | CASSQGLAGVDETQYF | TGTGCCAGCAGCCAGGGACTAGCGGGAGTAGATGAGACCCAGTACTTC
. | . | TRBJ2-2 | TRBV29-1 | CSVGSPNTGELFF | TGCAGCGTAGGCTCCCCGAACACCGGGGAGCTGTTTTTT
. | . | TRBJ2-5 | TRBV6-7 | CASSSKLGEETQYF | TGTGCCAGCAGTTCTAAGCTAGGGGAAGAGACCCAGTACTTC
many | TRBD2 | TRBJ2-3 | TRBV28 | CASSLAGGLAGGPRTDTQYF | TGTGCCAGCAGTCTCGCAGGGGGTCTAGCGGGAGGGCCGCGCACAGATACGCAGTATTTT
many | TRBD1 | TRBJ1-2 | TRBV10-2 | CASSSGGRGRGHDGYTF | TGCGCCAGCAGCTCGGGAGGGCGGGGAAGGGGGCACGATGGCTACACCTTC
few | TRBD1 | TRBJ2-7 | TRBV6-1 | CASTAGGSYEQYF | TGTGCCAGCACGGCAGGGGGCTCCTACGAGCAGTACTTC
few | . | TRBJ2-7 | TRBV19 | CASSIGASSNGESYEQYF | TGTGCCAGTAGTATAGGGGCTAGCTCGAACGGGGAGTCCTACGAGCAGTACTTC
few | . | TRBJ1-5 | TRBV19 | CASISAGHSNQPQHF | TGTGCCAGTATCTCGGCGGGCCATAGCAATCAGCCCCAGCATTTT
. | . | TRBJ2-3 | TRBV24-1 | CATSSQGEGTSPATDTQYF | TGTGCCACCAGTTCCCAGGGGGAGGGTACTAGCCCCGCCACGGATACGCAGTATTTT
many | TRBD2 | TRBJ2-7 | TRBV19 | CATNRDGRSYEQYF | TGTGCCACCAACCGGGACGGGAGGTCCTACGAGCAGTACTTC
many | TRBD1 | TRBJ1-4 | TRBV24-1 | CATSDAGTGGEKLFF | TGTGCCACCAGTGATGCCGGGACAGGGGGTGAAAAACTGTTTTTT
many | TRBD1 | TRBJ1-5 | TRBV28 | CASRLWGDRRRNQPQHF | TGTGCCAGCCGCTTATGGGGGGACAGGCGACGGAATCAGCCCCAGCATTTT
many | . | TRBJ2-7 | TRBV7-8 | CASSLAPTEGSYEQYF | TGTGCCAGCAGCTTAGCGCCGACAGAGGGATCCTACGAGCAGTACTTC
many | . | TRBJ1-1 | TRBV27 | CASSLAHTNTEAFF | TGTGCCAGCAGTTTAGCCCACACGAACACTGAAGCTTTCTTT
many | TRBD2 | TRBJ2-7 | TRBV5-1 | CASSLDSGRSYEQYF | TGCGCCAGCAGCTTGGATAGCGGGAGAAGCTACGAGCAGTACTTC
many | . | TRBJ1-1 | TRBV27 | CASSLTPVGGRGAFF | TGTGCCAGCAGTTTAACGCCCGTCGGCGGCCGTGGGGCTTTCTTT
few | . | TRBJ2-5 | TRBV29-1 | CSVELHIQETQYF | TGCAGCGTTGAACTTCACATACAAGAGACCCAGTACTTC
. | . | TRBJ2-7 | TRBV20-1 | CSAIGGQGLLSYEQYF | TGCAGTGCGATAGGGGGGCAGGGACTTCTATCGTACGAGCAGTACTTC
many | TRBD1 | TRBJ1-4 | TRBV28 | CASSRQGAGNEKLFF | TGTGCCAGCAGTCGACAGGGGGCGGGGAATGAAAAACTGTTTTTT
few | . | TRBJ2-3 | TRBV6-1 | CASSPEKVSDTQYF | TGTGCCAGCAGCCCCGAAAAGGTCTCAGATACGCAGTATTTT
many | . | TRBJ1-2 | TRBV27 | CASSSHYKAGLGARTF | TGTGCCAGCAGTTCCCATTACAAAGCAGGGTTAGGGGCTAGGACCTTC
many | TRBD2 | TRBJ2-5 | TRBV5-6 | CASSLAGGAGETQYF | TGTGCCAGCAGCTTGGCCGGGGGGGCGGGAGAGACCCAGTACTTC
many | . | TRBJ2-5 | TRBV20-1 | CSARVTGLSQETQYF | TGCAGTGCTAGAGTTACGGGACTCTCCCAAGAGACCCAGTACTTC
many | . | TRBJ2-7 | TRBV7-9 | CASSFTSKWNEQYF | TGTGCCAGCAGCTTTACCTCCAAATGGAACGAGCAGTACTTC
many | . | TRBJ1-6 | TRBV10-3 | CAISESSGTLNNSPLHF | TGTGCCATCAGTGAGTCCTCCGGGACATTAAATAATTCACCCCTCCACTTT
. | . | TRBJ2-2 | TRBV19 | CASSIWVMNTGELFF | TGTGCCAGTAGTATTTGGGTGATGAACACCGGGGAGCTGTTTTTT
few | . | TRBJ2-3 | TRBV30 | CAWSAGRAGTDTQYF | TGTGCCTGGAGTGCCGGCAGAGCCGGCACAGATACGCAGTATTTT
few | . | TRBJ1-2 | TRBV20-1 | CSARAAVYGYTF | TGCAGTGCTAGAGCGGCGGTCTATGGCTACACCTTC
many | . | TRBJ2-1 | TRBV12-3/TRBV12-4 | CASSLAPVVNEQFF | TGTGCCAGCAGTTTAGCGCCAGTCGTCAATGAGCAGTTCTTC
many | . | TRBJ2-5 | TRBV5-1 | CASSLEGRRDETQYF | TGCGCCAGCAGCTTGGAAGGGCGCAGGGATGAGACCCAGTACTTC
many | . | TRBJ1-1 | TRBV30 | CAWRLQPNTEAFF | TGTGCCTGGAGGTTACAACCGAACACTGAAGCTTTCTTT